This TCR beta chain was identified in a study of cytomegalovirus exposure and HLA in healthy donors (dated by TCRdb to 2016 to 2017). Turning to the overall study: An earlier analysis of some 600 of the donors reported 250 to 350 Gb of sequence data and 95 million to 140 million unique TCR beta sequences obtained from around 170 million T cells. Around 320 gigabases of sequencing data and tens of millions of unique TCR sequences were included in an early release covering several hundred HLA-typed donors. The genetic ancestry cluster associated with self-reported Caucasian donors included 70% to 85% of the approximately 410 genotyped donors. The study aimed to test whether cataloging public T cell receptors could reveal signatures of past pathogen exposure. The T cell repertoires of 666 subjects were profiled by immunosequencing and related to cytomegalovirus serostatus. Along with the approximately 650-subject first cohort, a separate validation cohort of around 120 different subjects was used. To predict cytomegalovirus infection status, the study combined high-throughput TCR immunosequencing, statistical association of individual TCRs with disease status, and machine learning. A later analysis re-analyzed previously published TCR beta repertoires from about 600 donors and added high-resolution HLA genotyping to study TCR occurrence patterns. Rather than using new phenotypic data, the later analysis identified candidate immune exposures from TCR beta sequences and from how often those sequences occurred across donors. In an earlier analysis of 500 to 650 of the donors, high-throughput TCR beta sequencing was used to judge whether each TCR beta V gene segment behaved as functional or pseudogenic. Donor age, sex, ethnicity and CMV serostatus were compiled alongside the repertoire data. In a later genetic analysis, genome-wide SNP genotypes for about 55% of the 666 donors were used, and that subset was treated as a discovery cohort. Every discovery cohort repertoire had been produced on one sequencing platform. HLA typing included class I and class II loci at four-digit resolution. The number of typed donors differed by locus: about 620-640 for A, B, C, DRB1 and DQB1; 500 to 550 for DQA1; 606 for DPA1; and some 470 for DPB1. Because of strong linkage in the cohort, five DR-DQ haplotypes were treated as single units for association and clustering. On average, 235,054 unique TCR beta nucleotide sequences were sequenced per donor among more than 350 genotyped donors of the cohort, with around 19% of those sequences being non-productive. Findings and caveats that apply to the study as a whole: Several of the top co-occurrence clusters appeared to be linked to parvovirus B19, influenza, CMV and Epstein-Barr virus, according to a later analysis. For the cohort, immune exposure information was limited to CMV serostatus. Across donors, most TCR sequences were observed very rarely, whereas some public TCRs were present in many individuals. In a later genetic analysis, fewer N-insertions in productive TCRs were reported among donors in an Asian-associated ancestry cluster than the roughly 700-donor mean. In a later analysis, HLA-associated TCR beta chains showed more clonal expansion and lower generation probabilities than non-associated chains that were equally common. Linkage disequilibrium might explain the correlated functional status among segregating V segments, but an unknown experimental factor could not be excluded. Most CMV-associated TCR beta chains appeared to be HLA-restricted in a later analysis, and the HLA associations seemed to be driven largely by CMV exposure. A cluster of highly shared sequence variants was judged likely to be a technical artifact of the sequencing pipeline. An association between a missense DCLRE1C variant and V-gene and J-gene trimming of TCR beta chains was found in a later genetic analysis and replicated in an independent cohort. Because counts were too low, roughly 16 rarely observed V segments, including chromosome 9 orphons, were excluded from the earlier analysis of 500 to 700 of the donors. It was suggested by the authors that the approach could potentially be generalized to other disease states and immunological phenotypes. A further reported finding was that TCR beta sequences accurately predicted the HLA-A and HLA-B alleles for most subjects in the first cohort. The cohort was sequenced for TCR beta chains only, and without alpha or paired-chain data the features that could be detected were limited. In a later analysis, TCR association rates were found to vary across HLA loci, with the most associated TCRs seen for DRB1 alleles and the fewest for HLA-C alleles. A later analysis associated about 17,000 TCR beta sequences with specific HLA alleles at a false discovery rate of 0.05. Because some donors lacked HLA typing at each locus, the association tests relied only on the typed subset. Strong co-occurrence of HLA alleles, especially DR and DQ, made assigning TCR associations to individual alleles difficult. Three of the identified cytomegalovirus-associated TCR beta chains were confirmed in vitro to be specific for cytomegalovirus antigens. Presence/absence analyses assumed roughly uniform sequencing depth across donors, an assumption that may not hold. In an earlier analysis of some 640 of the donors, most TCR beta V segments were observed in productive rearrangements about 87% or about 30% of the time, broadly matching IMGT annotations. Some IMGT-functional V segments, including TRBV6-2 and TRBV6-3, could not be told apart with the 87-base-pair reads, so those segments were excluded. A total of fewer than 200 TCR beta chains were listed by the study as associated with cytomegalovirus. In both the original and validation cohorts, the classifier was reported to diagnose cytomegalovirus status with high specificity and sensitivity.

The cohort comprised several hundred healthy bone marrow donors. Cohort members were all nominally healthy when sampled, although unrecorded immune exposures were likely present. The donor was CMV seropositive and belonged to the group of about 290 seropositive cohort members. Every donor gave a peripheral blood sample, and the peripheral blood mononuclear cells from that sample were used for TCR beta sequencing. The Qiagen DNeasy Blood Extraction Kit was used to extract genomic DNA from the blood cell samples. The germline V and J ends show losses of 6 bases and 5 bases respectively, and no gene match explains 8 bases of the junction. CDR1 LGHNT and CDR2 FRNRAP are derived from the germline V gene. The CDR3 covers 14 residues, taking in both the cysteine and the phenylalanine. Only CDR3 DNA remains: 42 bases, in frame from the first base. To prepare the library, the immunoSEQ multiplex PCR assay was applied. For the multiplex PCR, a mixture combining 60 forward primers for TCR Vbeta segments and 13 reverse primers for TCR Jbeta segments was used. The CDR3 region of rearranged TCR beta genes was amplified from genomic DNA by a multiplex PCR assay. Amplified TCR beta libraries were sequenced as 87-base-pair reads on the Illumina HiSeq System. The published analysis was carried out like this. A later analysis counted about 80 million unique TCR beta chains across the 650 to 800 repertoires, and about 10 million of these chains were shared by at least two donors. Raw reads were error-corrected and collapsed into unique sequences with a nearest-neighbor algorithm that merged closely related sequences to remove PCR and sequencing errors. To assign V, D and J gene segments, CDR3 sequences were aligned to IMGT reference sequences. For a sequence to be retained, at least a six-nucleotide match to both a V gene segment and a J gene segment was required. Rearrangements were classified as productive when the CDR3 lacked stop codons and remained in frame with V and J, and all other rearrangements were classified as non-productive. CDR3 was defined by IMGT convention, running from the second conserved V-encoded cysteine to the conserved J-encoded phenylalanine. In an earlier analysis of approximately 590 of the donors, sequences lacking an unambiguous match to a single V gene segment were excluded. In an earlier analysis of several hundred of the donors, V segments were called functional above 56.7% productive rearrangements and were called segregating when the between-donor standard deviation exceeded 5%. A statistical classification framework was built for diagnosing cytomegalovirus status from the catalog of TCR beta chain sequences. V and J gene assignment, in a later analysis, came from comparing TCR nucleotide sequences with IMGT/GENE-DB human TR gene sequences. The TCRdist pipeline was used in a later analysis to assign CDR3 sequences and most-parsimonious VDJ recombination scenarios. In a later analysis, every TCR beta chain was defined by the combination of its CDR3 amino acid sequence and its V-gene family, and reads without a unique V-gene family were dropped. In a later analysis, 500 to 650 highly shared, low-generation-probability nucleotide sequences were removed to address suspected cross-contamination and a sequencing artifact. For each public chain, a later analysis derived a clonal expansion index from normalized ranks of inferred template counts within each repertoire. Generation probabilities in a later analysis came from a VDJ recombination model fitted to out-of-frame rearrangements, and those results were checked against IGoR. Hypergeometric tests were used in a later analysis to score TCR-TCR, TCR-HLA and TCR-CMV co-occurrence, with a repertoire-size bias correction applied to the TCR pairs. False discovery rates were estimated in a later analysis by permuting HLA or CMV assignments 20 times. In a later analysis, co-occurring TCRs were grouped using DBSCAN, and TCRdist sequence similarity was added for clustering within HLA-allele-positive subsets. For co-occurrence clustering, repertoires with fewer than 30,000 or more than 120,000 public chains were excluded, along with five repertoires with anomalous nucleotide sharing. Sourced from immuneACCESS, this table was stored by TCRdb with only in-frame sequences that have V and J called. A share of the clones is absent; for the studies checked, an unresolved V gene accounts for under half, and the remainder has no known explanation. That table is the source of V, J and clone size, and D and trimming were worked out from the DNA. Within this sample are about 150,000 clones, with roughly 77% of them counted one time only. The ten largest make up over 6% of the sample.

For this clone: The target of this receptor is not known. Base quality data are lacking; no much larger clone is found one base away.

The rearrangement combines TRBV12-5 with TRBJ2-7, with 9 central nucleotides matching TRBD1. The sample consisted of PBMCs. This clonotype was sampled from a man aged 25-45 years in good health and CMV-seropositive. The CDR3 region: CASGLRDRDNEQYF. The DNA reads TGTGCTAGTGGGCTCCGGGACAGGGACAACGAGCAGTACTTC.